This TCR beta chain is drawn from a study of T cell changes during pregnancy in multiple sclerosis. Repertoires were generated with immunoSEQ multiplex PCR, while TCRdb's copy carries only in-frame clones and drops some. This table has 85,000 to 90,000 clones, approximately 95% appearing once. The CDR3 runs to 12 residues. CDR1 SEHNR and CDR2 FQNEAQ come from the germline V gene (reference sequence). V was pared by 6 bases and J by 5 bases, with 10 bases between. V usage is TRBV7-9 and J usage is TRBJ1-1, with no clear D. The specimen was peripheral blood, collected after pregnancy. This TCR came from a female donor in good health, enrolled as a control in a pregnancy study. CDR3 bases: TGTGCCAGCAGTTTGGGGAGTACTGAAGCTTTCTTT. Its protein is CASSLGSTEAFF.